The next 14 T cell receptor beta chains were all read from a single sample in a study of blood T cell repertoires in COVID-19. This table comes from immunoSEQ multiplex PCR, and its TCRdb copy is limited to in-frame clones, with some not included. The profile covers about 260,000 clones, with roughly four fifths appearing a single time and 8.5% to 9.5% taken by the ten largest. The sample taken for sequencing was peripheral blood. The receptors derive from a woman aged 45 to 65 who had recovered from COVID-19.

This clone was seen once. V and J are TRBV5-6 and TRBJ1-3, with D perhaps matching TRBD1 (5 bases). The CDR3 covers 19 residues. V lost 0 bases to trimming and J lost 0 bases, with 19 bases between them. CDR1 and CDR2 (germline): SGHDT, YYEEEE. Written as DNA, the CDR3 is TGTGCCAGCAGCTTGGCAGGGATACCCGCCATAACCTCTGGAAACACCATATATTTT. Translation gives CASSLAGIPAITSGNTIYF.

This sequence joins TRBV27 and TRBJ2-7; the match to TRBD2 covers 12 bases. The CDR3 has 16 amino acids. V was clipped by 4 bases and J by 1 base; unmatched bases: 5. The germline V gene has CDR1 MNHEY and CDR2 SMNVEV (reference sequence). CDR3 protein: CASSSIGTSGSYEQYF. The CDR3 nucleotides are TGTGCCAGCAGTTCCATAGGGACTAGCGGGTCCTACGAGCAGTACTTC.

CDR3 residues: CASSSSGRGNEQFF. CDR3 in DNA: TGCGCCAGCAGCTCTTCCGGGAGGGGTAATGAGCAGTTCTTC. The chain recombines TRBV5-1 with TRBJ2-1; 8 nucleotides match TRBD2. V dropped 3 bases and J dropped 7; count of bases not matched to a gene: 6. The CDR3 has 14 residues. Per the germline V gene, CDR1 is SGHRS and CDR2 is YFSETQ.

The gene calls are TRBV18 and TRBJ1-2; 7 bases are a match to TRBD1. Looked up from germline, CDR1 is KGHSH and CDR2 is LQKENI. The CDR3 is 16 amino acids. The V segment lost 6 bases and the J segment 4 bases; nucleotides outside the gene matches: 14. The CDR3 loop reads CASSPSPGTAPYGYTF. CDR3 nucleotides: TGTGCCAGCTCTCCAAGTCCCGGGACAGCCCCCTATGGCTACACCTTC.

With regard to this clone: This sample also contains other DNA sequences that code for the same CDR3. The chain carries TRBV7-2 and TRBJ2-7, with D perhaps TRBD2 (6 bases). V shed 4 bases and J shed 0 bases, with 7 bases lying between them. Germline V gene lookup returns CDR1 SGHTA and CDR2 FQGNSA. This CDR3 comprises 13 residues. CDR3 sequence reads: CASSWDSSYEQYF. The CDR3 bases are TGTGCCAGCAGCTGGGACTCCTCCTACGAGCAGTACTTC. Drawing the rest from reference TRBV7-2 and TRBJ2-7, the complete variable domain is GAGVSQSPSNKVTEKGKDVELRCDPISGHTALYWYRQSLGQGLEFLIYFQGNSAPDKSGLPSDRFSAERTGGSVSTLTIQRTQQEDSAVYLCASSWDSSYEQYFGPGTRLTVT.

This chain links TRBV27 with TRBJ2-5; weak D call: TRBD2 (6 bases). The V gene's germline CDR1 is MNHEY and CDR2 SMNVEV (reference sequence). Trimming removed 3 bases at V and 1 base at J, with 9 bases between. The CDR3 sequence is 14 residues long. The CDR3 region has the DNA TGTGCCAGCAGTTTTCTGGGAGGCCAAGAGACCCAGTACTTC. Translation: CASSFLGGQETQYF.

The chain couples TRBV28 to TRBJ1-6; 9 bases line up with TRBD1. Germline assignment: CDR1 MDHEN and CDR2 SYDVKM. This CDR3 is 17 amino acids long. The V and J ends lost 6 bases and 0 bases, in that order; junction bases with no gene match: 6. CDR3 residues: CASRSGTGSSYNSPLHF. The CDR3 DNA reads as TGTGCCAGCAGATCCGGGACAGGGAGCTCCTATAATTCACCCCTCCACTTT.

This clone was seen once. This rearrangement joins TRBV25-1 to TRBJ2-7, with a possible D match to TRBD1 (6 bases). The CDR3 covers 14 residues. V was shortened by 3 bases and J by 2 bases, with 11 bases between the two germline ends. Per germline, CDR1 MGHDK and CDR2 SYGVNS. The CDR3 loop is CASSDPTGTYEQYF. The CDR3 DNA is TGTGCCAGCAGTGATCCCACAGGGACCTACGAGCAGTACTTC.

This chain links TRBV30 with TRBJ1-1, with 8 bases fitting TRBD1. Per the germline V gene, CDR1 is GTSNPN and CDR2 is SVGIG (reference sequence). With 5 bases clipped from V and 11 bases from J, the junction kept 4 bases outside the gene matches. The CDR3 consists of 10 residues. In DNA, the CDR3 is TGTGCCTGGGGACACAGGGGGGCTTTCTTT. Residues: CAWGHRGAFF.

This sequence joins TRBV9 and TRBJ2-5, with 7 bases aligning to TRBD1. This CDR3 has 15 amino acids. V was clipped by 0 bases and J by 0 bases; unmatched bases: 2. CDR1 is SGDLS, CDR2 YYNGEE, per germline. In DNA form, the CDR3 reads TGTGCCAGCAGCGTAGGACAGGGCTACCAAGAGACCCAGTACTTC. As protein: CASSVGQGYQETQYF.

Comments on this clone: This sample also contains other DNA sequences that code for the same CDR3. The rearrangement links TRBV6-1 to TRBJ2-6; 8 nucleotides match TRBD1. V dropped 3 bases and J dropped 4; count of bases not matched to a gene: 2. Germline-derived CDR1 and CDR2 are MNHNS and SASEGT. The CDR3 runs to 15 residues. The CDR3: CASSETGAGANVLTF. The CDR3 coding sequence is TGTGCCAGCAGTGAGACAGGGGCGGGGGCCAACGTCCTGACTTTC.

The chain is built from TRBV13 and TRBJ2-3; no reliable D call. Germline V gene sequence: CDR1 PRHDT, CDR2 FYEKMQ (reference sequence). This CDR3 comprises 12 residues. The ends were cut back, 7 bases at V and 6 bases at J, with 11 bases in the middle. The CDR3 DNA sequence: TGTGCCAGCAACCCACTACGGGATACGCAGTATTTT. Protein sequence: CASNPLRDTQYF.

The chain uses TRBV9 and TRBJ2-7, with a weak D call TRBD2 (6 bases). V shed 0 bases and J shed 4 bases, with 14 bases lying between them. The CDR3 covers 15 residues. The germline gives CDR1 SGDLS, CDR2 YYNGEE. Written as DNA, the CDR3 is TGTGCCAGCAGCGTAGGGGTTGGAGGGTCATACGAGCAGTACTTC. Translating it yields CASSVGVGGSYEQYF.

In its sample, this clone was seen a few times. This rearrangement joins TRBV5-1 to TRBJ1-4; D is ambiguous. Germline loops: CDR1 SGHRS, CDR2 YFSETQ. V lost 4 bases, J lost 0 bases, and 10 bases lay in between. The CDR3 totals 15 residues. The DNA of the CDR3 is TGCGCCAGCAGCCCACTCGGTCCAACTAATGAAAAACTGTTTTTT. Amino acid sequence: CASSPLGPTNEKLFF.